Following are 20 T cell receptor beta chains from one sample sequenced in a study of tumour-infiltrating T cells in Burkitt lymphoma. Using immunoSEQ multiplex PCR, the repertoire was profiled, and TCRdb retains in-frame clones only, with some absent. The sample records about 13,000 clones, about 85% being singletons. The sequenced sample was tumor tissue. The receptors here all came from a human donor with diffuse large B-cell lymphoma.

This clone was seen only once. The chain links TRBV29-1 to TRBJ2-4, with 9 positions matching TRBD1. The CDR3 extends over 14 amino acids. Germline CDR1 and CDR2: SQVTM and ANQGSEA. With 7 bases clipped from V and 1 base from J, the junction kept 5 bases outside the gene matches. The CDR3 coding sequence is TGCAGCGCCGGGGACAGGGCGGCCAAAAACATTCAGTACTTC. Residues: CSAGDRAAKNIQYF.

The chain recombines TRBV9 with TRBJ2-2; maybe TRBD1 (5 bases). This CDR3 is built from 13 residues. Germline values: CDR1 SGDLS, CDR2 YYNGEE. The V end lost 0 bases, the J end lost 5 bases, and 5 bases lay between the germline ends. CDR3 bases: TGTGCCAGCAGCGTAGAGGGGACCGGGGAGCTGTTTTTT. This codes for CASSVEGTGELFF.

This clone was found once. This chain uses TRBV12-5 with TRBJ1-1, with no clear D. V was trimmed by 4 bases and J by 1 base, leaving 7 bases between them. CDR1 and CDR2 from the germline V gene are LGHNT and FRNRAP. The CDR3 is 13 residues long. The CDR3 DNA reads TGTGCTAGTGGTTATGCGGGGAACACTGAAGCTTTCTTT. Protein product: CASGYAGNTEAFF.

Comments on this clone: The same CDR3 also results from other DNA sequences found in this sample. The chain employs TRBV7-2 and TRBJ1-1; the D is unclear. Trimming removed 3 bases from V and 1 base from J, with 9 bases in between. Germline V gene sequence: CDR1 SGHTA, CDR2 FQGNSA. The CDR3 has 14 amino acids. CDR3 nucleotide sequence: TGTGCCAGCAGCTTTCCTACAGCGAACACTGAAGCTTTCTTT. It is translated as CASSFPTANTEAFF.

The rearrangement links TRBV7-9 to TRBJ2-7; maybe TRBD1 (6 bases). Deletions cut 0 bases from V and 13 bases from J, with 13 bases between. The CDR3 totals 12 residues. From germline, CDR1 is SEHNR and CDR2 FQNEAQ (reference sequence). The CDR3 DNA reads as TGTGCCAGCAGCTTAGCGGCAGGGGTCTCCTACTTC. This codes for CASSLAAGVSYF.

V usage is TRBV28 and J usage is TRBJ2-3, with 12 bases matching TRBD2. V lost 3 bases to trimming and J lost 1 base; unmatched junction nucleotides: 8. Germline V gives CDR1 MDHEN, CDR2 SYDVKM. The CDR3 runs 18 residues. CDR3 nucleotide sequence: TGTGCCAGCAGTTTGGGCCTAGCGGGGGGGCCGGGCACAGATACGCAGTATTTT. This translates into CASSLGLAGGPGTDTQYF.

The V and J genes are TRBV14 and TRBJ1-2, with a possible D match to TRBD1 (6 bases). The germline V and J ends were trimmed by 1 base and 7 bases, with 13 bases remaining between them. Per the germline V gene, CDR1 is SGHDN and CDR2 is FVKESK. CDR3 length equals 14 residues. DNA of the CDR3: TGTGCCAGCAGCCAAGGCGGGGGGCTTGGTGGCTACACCTTC. Its protein product is CASSQGGGLGGYTF.

The CDR3 coding sequence is TGTGCCAGCAGTGAATTCACAGGGCCCTATGGCTACACCTTC. This codes for CASSEFTGPYGYTF. The chain combines TRBV6-1 with TRBJ1-2; D may be TRBD1 (6 bases). V was pared by 2 bases and J by 4 bases, with 11 bases between. The CDR3 covers 14 residues. The V gene's germline CDR1 is MNHNS and CDR2 SASEGT.

The CDR3 DNA follows: TGTGCCAGCAGCCAAGGTCTTAGCGGTTTCGTGGATGAGCAGTTCTTC. As protein: CASSQGLSGFVDEQFF. The genes are TRBV14 and TRBJ2-1; weak D call: TRBD2 (6 bases). This CDR3 has 16 residues. V lost 1 base, J lost 8 bases, and 18 bases lay in between. Per germline, CDR1 SGHDN and CDR2 FVKESK.

V gene TRBV6-4 combines with J gene TRBJ1-1; no reliable D call. CDR1 MRHNA and CDR2 SNTAGT come from the germline V gene. This CDR3 contains 12 residues. The V gene lost 2 bases and the J gene lost 8 bases, with 9 bases spanning the gap. In nucleotides, the CDR3 is TGTGCCAGCAGTGACGGTCCCTCAGAAGCTTTCTTT. Amino acids: CASSDGPSEAFF.

This clone showed up just once. The chain employs TRBV27 and TRBJ1-2; D gene ambiguous. Germline lookup yields CDR1 MNHEY and CDR2 SMNVEV (reference sequence). The germline V and J ends were trimmed by 5 bases and 3 bases, with 13 bases remaining between them. This CDR3 contains 14 residues. This CDR3 is CASSPLTWDYGYTF. In nucleotides, the CDR3 is TGTGCCAGCAGTCCATTGACATGGGACTATGGCTACACCTTC.

The CDR3 DNA follows: TGTGCCAGCAGTTATAGAGTAAACAATGAGCAGTTCTTC. It yields the protein CASSYRVNNEQFF. The chain is built from TRBV6-5 and TRBJ2-1; no firm D call. V was pared by 3 bases and J by 5 bases, with 8 bases between. There are 13 residues in the CDR3. The germline V gene encodes CDR1 MNHEY and CDR2 SVGAGI.

J is TRBJ2-3 and V is TRBV5-6, with a tentative D call TRBD2 (5 bases). V was cut by 0 bases and J by 5 bases, with 10 bases left in between. This CDR3 is built from 14 residues. CDR1 and CDR2 (germline): SGHDT, YYEEEE. The CDR3: CASSLGGVGDTQYF. The CDR3 nucleotides read TGTGCCAGCAGCTTGGGGGGAGTTGGAGATACGCAGTATTTT.

This chain connects TRBV7-6 to TRBJ2-1; D might be TRBD1 (6 bases). V was pared by 5 bases and J by 2 bases, with 13 bases between. The germline V gene encodes CDR1 SGHVS and CDR2 FNYEAQ. The CDR3 has 15 residues. Here the CDR3 reads CASSQGQRTYNEQFF. The CDR3, as DNA: TGTGCCAGCAGCCAAGGACAGAGAACCTACAATGAGCAGTTCTTC.

This clone appeared once. The chain carries TRBV2 and TRBJ1-1; D is ambiguous. The CDR3 is 12 amino acids. The germline gives CDR1 SNHLY, CDR2 FYNNEI. Deletions cut 5 bases from V and 6 bases from J, with 10 bases between. The CDR3 DNA reads as TGTGCCAGCAGTAAGGGAGACGCTGAAGCTTTCTTT. Amino acid sequence: CASSKGDAEAFF.

This clone appeared once. The CDR3 loop is CASSLVGQASNYGYTF. The CDR3 coding sequence is TGTGCCAGCAGCTTGGTAGGACAGGCCAGTAACTATGGCTACACCTTC. The gene calls are TRBV5-6 and TRBJ1-2; 7 bases match TRBD1. The CDR3 covers 16 residues. Looked up from germline, CDR1 is SGHDT and CDR2 is YYEEEE. J was trimmed by 1 base and V by 0 bases; bases with no gene match: 6.

This chain joins TRBV27 and TRBJ2-3; D is ambiguous. Germline V gene data show CDR1 as MNHEY and CDR2 as SMNVEV (reference sequence). The V end lost 2 bases, the J end lost 2 bases, and 5 bases lay between the germline ends. CDR3 length: 13 residues. CDR3 DNA sequence: TGTGCCAGCAGTTTAGTCCTCACAGATACGCAGTATTTT. It is translated as CASSLVLTDTQYF.

V usage is TRBV18 and J usage is TRBJ1-1; 8 nucleotides agree with TRBD1. Germline-derived CDR1 and CDR2 are KGHSH and LQKENI. The CDR3 covers 17 residues. Losses at the gene ends were 1 base for V and 0 bases for J; bases not matched to a gene: 7. CDR3 amino acids: CASSPLARTGLNTEAFF. Here the CDR3 DNA reads TGTGCCAGCTCACCACTTGCGCGGACAGGGTTGAACACTGAAGCTTTCTTT.

The chain recombines TRBV9 with TRBJ1-1; a possible D gene is TRBD1 (6 bases). CDR1 and CDR2 (germline): SGDLS, YYNGEE. The CDR3 totals 13 residues. With 4 bases removed from V and 3 bases from J, the gap between germline ends came to 10 bases. The CDR3 sequence: CASSPGQYTEAFF. The CDR3 DNA is TGTGCCAGCAGCCCTGGACAGTACACTGAAGCTTTCTTT.

This rearrangement joins TRBV5-6 to TRBJ2-7; a possible D gene is TRBD2 (6 bases). Per the germline V gene, CDR1 is SGHDT and CDR2 is YYEEEE. Trimming stripped 5 bases from V and 2 bases from J, with 20 bases between. The CDR3 is 16 amino acids. CDR3 amino acids: CASSPDTPGTPYEQYF. CDR3 bases: TGTGCCAGCAGTCCTGATACTCCGGGGACTCCCTACGAGCAGTACTTC. Full variable domain (outside the CDR3, taken from reference TRBV5-6 and TRBJ2-7): DAGVTQSPTHLIKTRGQQVTLRCSPKSGHDTVSWYQQALGQGPQFIFQYYEEEERQRGNFPDRFSGHQFPNYSSELNVNALLLGDSALYLCASSPDTPGTPYEQYFGPGTRLTVT.